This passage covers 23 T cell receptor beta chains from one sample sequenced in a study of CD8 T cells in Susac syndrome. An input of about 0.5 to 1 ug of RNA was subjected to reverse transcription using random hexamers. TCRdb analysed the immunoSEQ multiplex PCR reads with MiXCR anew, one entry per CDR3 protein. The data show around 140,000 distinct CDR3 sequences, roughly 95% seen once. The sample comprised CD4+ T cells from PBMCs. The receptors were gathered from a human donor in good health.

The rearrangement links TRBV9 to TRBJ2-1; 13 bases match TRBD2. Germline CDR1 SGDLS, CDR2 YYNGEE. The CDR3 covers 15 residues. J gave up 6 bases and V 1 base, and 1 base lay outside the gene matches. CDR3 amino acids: CASSVRTSGGNEQFF. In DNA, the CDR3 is TGTGCCAGCAGCGTACGGACTAGCGGGGGCAATGAGCAGTTCTTC. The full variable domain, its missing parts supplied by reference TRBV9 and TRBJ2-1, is DSGVTQTPKHLITATGQRVTLRCSPRSGDLSVYWYQQSLDQGLQFLIQYYNGEERAKGNILERFSAQQFPDLHSELNLSSLELGDSALYFCASSVRTSGGNEQFFGPGTRLTVL.

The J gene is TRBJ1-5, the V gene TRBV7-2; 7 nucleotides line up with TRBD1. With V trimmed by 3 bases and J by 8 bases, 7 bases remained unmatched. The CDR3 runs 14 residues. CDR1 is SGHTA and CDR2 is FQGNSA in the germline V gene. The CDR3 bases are TGTGCCAGCAGCTTGGTAGGGGGCGGCGAGCCCCAGCATTTT. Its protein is CASSLVGGGEPQHF.

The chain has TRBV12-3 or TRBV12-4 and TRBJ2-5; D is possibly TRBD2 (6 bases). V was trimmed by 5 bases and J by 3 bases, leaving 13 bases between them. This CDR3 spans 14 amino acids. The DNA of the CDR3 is TGTGCCAGCAGTCCCCCGGCGGGGAAAGAGACCCAGTACTTC. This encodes CASSPPAGKETQYF.

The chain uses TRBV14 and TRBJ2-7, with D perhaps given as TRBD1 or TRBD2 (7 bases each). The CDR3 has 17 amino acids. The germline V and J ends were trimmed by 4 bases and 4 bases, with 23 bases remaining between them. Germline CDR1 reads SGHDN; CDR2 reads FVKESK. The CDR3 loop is CASSRPLQGGWAYEQYF. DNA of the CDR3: TGTGCCAGCAGCCGCCCGCTTCAGGGGGGGTGGGCTTACGAGCAGTACTTC. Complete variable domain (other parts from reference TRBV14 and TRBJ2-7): EAGVTQFPSHSVIEKGQTVTLRCDPISGHDNLYWYRRVMGKEIKFLLHFVKESKQDESGMPNNRFLAERTGGTYSTLKVQPAELEDSGVYFCASSRPLQGGWAYEQYFGPGTRLTVT.

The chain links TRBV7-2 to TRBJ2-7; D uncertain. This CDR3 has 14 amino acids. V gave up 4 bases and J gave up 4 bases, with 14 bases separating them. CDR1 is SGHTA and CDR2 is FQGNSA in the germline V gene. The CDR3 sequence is CASSSLPPRYEQYF. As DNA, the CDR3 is TGTGCCAGCAGCTCTCTCCCCCCCCGGTACGAGCAGTACTTC.

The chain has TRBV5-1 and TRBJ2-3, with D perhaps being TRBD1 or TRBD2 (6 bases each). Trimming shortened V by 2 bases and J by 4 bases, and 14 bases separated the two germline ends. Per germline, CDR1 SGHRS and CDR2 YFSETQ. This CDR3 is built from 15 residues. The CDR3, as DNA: TGCGCCAGCAGCTTAGGGAGGACAGTTTCAGATACGCAGTATTTT. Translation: CASSLGRTVSDTQYF.

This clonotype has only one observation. The CDR3 is CASSLAVVGAEAFF. As DNA, the CDR3 is TGTGCCAGCAGCTTAGCGGTGGTCGGGGCTGAAGCTTTCTTT. V is TRBV7-9 and J is TRBJ1-1; D not resolved. The V end was cut by 0 bases, the J end by 6 bases, with 11 bases between. Germline assignment: CDR1 SEHNR and CDR2 FQNEAQ (reference sequence). The CDR3 loop spans 14 amino acids.

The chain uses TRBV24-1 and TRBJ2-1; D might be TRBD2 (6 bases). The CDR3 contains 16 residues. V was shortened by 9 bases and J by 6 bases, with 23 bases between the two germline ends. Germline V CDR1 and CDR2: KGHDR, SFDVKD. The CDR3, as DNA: TGTGCCACCTCCGACCCCGGCCGGCGGGGCGTCAATGAGCAGTTCTTC. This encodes CATSDPGRRGVNEQFF.

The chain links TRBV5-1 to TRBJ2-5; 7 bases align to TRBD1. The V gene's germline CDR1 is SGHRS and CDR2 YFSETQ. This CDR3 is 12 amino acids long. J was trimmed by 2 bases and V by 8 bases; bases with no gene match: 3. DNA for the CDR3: TGCGCCAGGCCGGGACAGCAAGAGACCCAGTACTTC. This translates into CARPGQQETQYF.

The CDR3 bases are TGTGCCAGCAGTTTTCGAAGGACCTACACTGAAGCTTTCTTT. Its translation is CASSFRRTYTEAFF. The rearrangement uses TRBV27 and TRBJ1-1; D remains unclear. Looked up from germline, CDR1 is MNHEY and CDR2 is SMNVEV (reference sequence). V was cut by 3 bases and J by 3 bases, with 11 bases left in between. This CDR3 is built from 14 residues.

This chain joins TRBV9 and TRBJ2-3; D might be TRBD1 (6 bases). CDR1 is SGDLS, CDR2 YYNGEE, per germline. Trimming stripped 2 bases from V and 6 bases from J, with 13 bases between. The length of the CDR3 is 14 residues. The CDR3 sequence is CASSVLTRGDTQYF. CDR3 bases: TGTGCCAGCAGCGTCCTCACTAGGGGGGATACGCAGTATTTT.

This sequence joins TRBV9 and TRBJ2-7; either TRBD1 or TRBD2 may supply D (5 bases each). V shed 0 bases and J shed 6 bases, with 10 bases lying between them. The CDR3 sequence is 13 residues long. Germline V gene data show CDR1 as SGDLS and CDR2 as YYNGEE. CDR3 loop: CASSVVSGSEQYF. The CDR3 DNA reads TGTGCCAGCAGCGTAGTGTCAGGGAGCGAGCAGTACTTC.

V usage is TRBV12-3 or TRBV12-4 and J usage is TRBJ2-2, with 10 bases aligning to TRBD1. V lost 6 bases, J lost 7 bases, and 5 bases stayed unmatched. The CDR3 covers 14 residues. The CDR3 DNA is TGTGCCAGCAGCCGGGACAGGGGAGACGGGGAGCTGTTTTTT. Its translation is CASSRDRGDGELFF.

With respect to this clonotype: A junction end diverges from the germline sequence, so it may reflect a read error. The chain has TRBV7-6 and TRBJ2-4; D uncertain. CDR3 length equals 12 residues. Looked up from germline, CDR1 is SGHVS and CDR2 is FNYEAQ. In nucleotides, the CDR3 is TGTGTCAGCCCCCCAGCCAAAAACATTCAGTACTTC. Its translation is CVSPPAKNIQYF.

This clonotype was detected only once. The chain's CDR3 is CASTPPGGWDQPQHF. CDR3 DNA: TGTGCCAGCACCCCCCCGGGGGGCTGGGATCAGCCCCAGCATTTT. The J gene is TRBJ1-5, the V gene TRBV12-3 or TRBV12-4, with a possible D match to TRBD1 (6 bases). CDR3 length equals 15 residues. V was clipped by 7 bases and J by 5 bases, with 18 bases between them.

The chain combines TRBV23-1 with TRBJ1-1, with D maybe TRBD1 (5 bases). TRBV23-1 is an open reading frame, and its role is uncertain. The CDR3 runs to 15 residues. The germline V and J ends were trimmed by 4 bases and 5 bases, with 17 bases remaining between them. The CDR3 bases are TGCGCCAGCAGTCCTACGAGGAGGGGTTTAACTGAAGCTTTCTTT. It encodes CASSPTRRGLTEAFF.

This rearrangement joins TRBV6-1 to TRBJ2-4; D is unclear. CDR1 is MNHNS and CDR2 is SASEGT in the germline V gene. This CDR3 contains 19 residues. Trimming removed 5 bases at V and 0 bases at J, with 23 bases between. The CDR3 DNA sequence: TGTGCCAGCAGTCCTAGACGGAGACCTCAGAACCTAGCCAAAAACATTCAGTACTTC. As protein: CASSPRRRPQNLAKNIQYF.

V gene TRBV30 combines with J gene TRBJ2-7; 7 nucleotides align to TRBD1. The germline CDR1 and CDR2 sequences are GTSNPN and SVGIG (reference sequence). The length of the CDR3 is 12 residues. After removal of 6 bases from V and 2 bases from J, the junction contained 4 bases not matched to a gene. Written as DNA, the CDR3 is TGTGCCTGCCGACAGGGAACCTACGAGCAGTACTTC. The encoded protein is CACRQGTYEQYF.

The chain's CDR3 is CASSELRPAGNYGYTF. Here the CDR3 DNA reads TGTGCCAGCAGTGAGCTTCGCCCTGCTGGTAACTATGGCTACACCTTC. The chain combines TRBV2 with TRBJ1-2, with D uncertain. CDR1 and CDR2 from the germline V gene are SNHLY and FYNNEI. The V end was cut by 3 bases, the J end by 1 base, with 15 bases between. The CDR3 has 16 residues.

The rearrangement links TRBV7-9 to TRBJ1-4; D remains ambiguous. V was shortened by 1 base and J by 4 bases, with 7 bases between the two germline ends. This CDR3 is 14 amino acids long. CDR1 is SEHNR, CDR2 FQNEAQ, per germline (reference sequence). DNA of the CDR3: TGTGCCAGCAGCTTAGGGACGGATAATGAAAAACTGTTTTTT. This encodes CASSLGTDNEKLFF.

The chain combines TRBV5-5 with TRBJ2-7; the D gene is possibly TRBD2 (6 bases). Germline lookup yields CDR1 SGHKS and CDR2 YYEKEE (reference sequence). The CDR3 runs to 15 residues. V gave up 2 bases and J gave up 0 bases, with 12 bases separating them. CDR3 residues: CASSFSGTYSYEQYF. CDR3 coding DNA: TGTGCCAGCAGCTTTAGCGGCACCTACTCCTACGAGCAGTACTTC.

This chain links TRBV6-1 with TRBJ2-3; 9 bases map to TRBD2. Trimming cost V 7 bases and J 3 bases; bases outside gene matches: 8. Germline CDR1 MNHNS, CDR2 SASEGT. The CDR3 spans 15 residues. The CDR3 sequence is CASKGSGRTTDTQYF. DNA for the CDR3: TGTGCCAGCAAAGGCAGCGGGAGGACTACAGATACGCAGTATTTT.

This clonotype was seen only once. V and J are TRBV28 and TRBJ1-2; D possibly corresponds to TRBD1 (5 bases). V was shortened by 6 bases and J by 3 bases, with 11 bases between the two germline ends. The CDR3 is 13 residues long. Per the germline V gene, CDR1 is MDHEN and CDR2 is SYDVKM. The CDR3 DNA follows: TGTGCCAGCAGCTTTAGGGGTGACTATGGCTACACCTTC. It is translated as CASSFRGDYGYTF.